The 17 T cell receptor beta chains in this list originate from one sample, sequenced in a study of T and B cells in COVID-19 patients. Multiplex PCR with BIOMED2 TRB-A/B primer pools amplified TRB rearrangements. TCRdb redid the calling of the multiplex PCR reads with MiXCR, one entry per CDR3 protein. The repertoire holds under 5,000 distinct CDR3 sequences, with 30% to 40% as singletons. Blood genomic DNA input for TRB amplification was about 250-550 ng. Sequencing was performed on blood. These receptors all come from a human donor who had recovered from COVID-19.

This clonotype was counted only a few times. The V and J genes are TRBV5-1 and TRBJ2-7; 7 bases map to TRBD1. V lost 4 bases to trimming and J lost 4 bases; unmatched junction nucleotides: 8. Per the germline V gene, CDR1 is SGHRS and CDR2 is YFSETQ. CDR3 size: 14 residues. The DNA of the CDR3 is TGCGCCAGCAGCGTCGACAGGGTCTTTTACGAGCAGTACTTC. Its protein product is CASSVDRVFYEQYF.

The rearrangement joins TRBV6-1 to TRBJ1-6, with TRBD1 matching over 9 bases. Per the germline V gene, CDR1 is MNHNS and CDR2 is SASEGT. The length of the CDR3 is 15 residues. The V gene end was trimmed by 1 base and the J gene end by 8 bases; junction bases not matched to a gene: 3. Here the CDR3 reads CASSEEGTGYSPLHF. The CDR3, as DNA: TGTGCCAGCAGTGAAGAAGGGACAGGGTATTCACCCCTCCACTTT.

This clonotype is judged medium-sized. The CDR3 reads CSVEGGGSGELFF. In DNA, the CDR3 is TGCAGCGTTGAAGGAGGGGGTTCCGGGGAGCTGTTTTTT. The rearrangement joins TRBV29-1 to TRBJ2-2; D is possibly TRBD1 (6 bases). Germline values: CDR1 SQVTM, CDR2 ANQGSEA. There are 13 residues in the CDR3. V lost 1 base and J lost 6, with 9 bases in between.

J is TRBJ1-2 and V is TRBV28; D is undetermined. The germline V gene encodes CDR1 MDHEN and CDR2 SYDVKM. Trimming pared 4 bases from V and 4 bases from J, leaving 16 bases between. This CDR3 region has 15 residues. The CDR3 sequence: CASSSISGTVYGYTF. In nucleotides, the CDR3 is TGTGCCAGCAGTTCAATTTCGGGAACAGTCTATGGCTACACCTTC.

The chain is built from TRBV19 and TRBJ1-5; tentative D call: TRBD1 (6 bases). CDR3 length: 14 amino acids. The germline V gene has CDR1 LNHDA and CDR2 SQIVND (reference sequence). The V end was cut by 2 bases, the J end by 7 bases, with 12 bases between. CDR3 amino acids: CASSIFRGAQPQHF. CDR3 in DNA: TGTGCCAGTAGTATATTCCGGGGGGCCCAGCCCCAGCATTTT.

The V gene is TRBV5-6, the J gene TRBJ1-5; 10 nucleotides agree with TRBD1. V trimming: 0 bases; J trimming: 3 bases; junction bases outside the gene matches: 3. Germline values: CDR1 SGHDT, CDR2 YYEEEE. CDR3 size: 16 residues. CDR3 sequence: CASSLGGTGVNQPQHF. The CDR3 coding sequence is TGTGCCAGCAGCTTGGGGGGGACAGGGGTCAATCAGCCCCAGCATTTT.

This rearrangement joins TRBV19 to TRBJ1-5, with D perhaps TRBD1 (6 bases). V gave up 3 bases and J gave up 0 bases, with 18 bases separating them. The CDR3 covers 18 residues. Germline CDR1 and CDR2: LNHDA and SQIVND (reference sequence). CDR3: CASSIGTYAFNSNQPQHF. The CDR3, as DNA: TGTGCCAGTAGTATCGGGACATACGCATTTAATAGCAATCAGCCCCAGCATTTT.

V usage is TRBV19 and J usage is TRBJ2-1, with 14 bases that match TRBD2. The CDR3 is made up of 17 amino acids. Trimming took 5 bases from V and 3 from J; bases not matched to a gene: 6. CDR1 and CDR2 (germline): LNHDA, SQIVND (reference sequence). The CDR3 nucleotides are TGTGCCAGTAGTTTCTACGGGACTAGCGGGAGCTACAATGAGCAGTTCTTC. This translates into CASSFYGTSGSYNEQFF.

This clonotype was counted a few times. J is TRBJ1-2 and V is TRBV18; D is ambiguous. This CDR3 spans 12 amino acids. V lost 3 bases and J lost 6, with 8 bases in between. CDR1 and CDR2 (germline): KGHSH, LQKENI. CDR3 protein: CASSPDVDGYTF. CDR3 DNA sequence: TGTGCCAGCTCACCGGACGTGGATGGCTACACCTTC.

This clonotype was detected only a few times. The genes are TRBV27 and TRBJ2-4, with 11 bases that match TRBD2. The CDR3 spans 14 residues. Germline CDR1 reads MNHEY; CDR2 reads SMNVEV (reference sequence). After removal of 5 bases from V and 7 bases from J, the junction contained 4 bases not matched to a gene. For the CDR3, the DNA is TGTGCCAGCAGTACCGGGACTAGCGGCAACATTCAGTACTTC. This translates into CASSTGTSGNIQYF.

For the CDR3, the DNA is TGCAGTGCTAGAGATCTAGGGCGGGAGTACATTCAGTACTTC. This sequence encodes CSARDLGREYIQYF. V and J are TRBV20-1 and TRBJ2-4, with 7 bases that match TRBD2. The CDR3 has 14 residues. CDR1 is DFQATT, CDR2 SNEGSKA, per germline (reference sequence). With 0 bases clipped from V and 8 bases from J, the junction kept 7 bases outside the gene matches.

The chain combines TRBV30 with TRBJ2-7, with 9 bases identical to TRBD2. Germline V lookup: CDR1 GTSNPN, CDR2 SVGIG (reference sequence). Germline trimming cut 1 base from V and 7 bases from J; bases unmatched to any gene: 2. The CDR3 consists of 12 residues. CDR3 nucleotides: TGTGCCTGGAGTGAGACTAGCGGAGAGCAGTACTTC. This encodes CAWSETSGEQYF.

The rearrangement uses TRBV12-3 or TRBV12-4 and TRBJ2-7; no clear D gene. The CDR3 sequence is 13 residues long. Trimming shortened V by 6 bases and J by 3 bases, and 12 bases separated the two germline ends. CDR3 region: CASSQAAGYEQYF. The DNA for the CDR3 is TGTGCCAGCAGCCAAGCTGCCGGCTACGAGCAGTACTTC.

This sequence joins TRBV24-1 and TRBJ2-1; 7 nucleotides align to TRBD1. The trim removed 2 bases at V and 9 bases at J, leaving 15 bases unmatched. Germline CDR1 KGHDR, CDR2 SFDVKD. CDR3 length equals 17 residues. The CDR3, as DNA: TGTGCCACCAGTGATTCCCAGGTTAGGGGGCCCTTCGGTGAGCAGTTCTTC. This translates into CATSDSQVRGPFGEQFF.

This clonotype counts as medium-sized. The CDR3 is CASTIERMHYEQYF. The CDR3 coding sequence is TGTGCCAGTACGATAGAGCGGATGCACTACGAGCAGTACTTC. The chain couples TRBV19 to TRBJ2-7; D perhaps matches TRBD2 (5 bases). Germline CDR1 LNHDA, CDR2 SQIVND (reference sequence). The CDR3 extends over 14 amino acids. Trimming stripped 7 bases from V and 3 bases from J, with 16 bases between. The full variable domain, completed using reference TRBV19 and TRBJ2-7, is DGGITQSPKYLFRKEGQNVTLSCEQNLNHDAMYWYRQDPGQGLRLIYYSQIVNDFQKGDIAEGYSVSREKKESFPLTVTSAQKNPTAFYLCASTIERMHYEQYFGPGTRLTVT.

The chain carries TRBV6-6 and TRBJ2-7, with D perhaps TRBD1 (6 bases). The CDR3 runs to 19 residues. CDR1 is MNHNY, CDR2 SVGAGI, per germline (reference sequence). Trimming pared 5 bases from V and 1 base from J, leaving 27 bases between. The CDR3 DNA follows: TGTGCCAGCAGTAAATTAGGGGGTTCCGCCTCACCGGTTTCCTACGAGCAGTACTTC. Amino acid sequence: CASSKLGGSASPVSYEQYF.

Written as DNA, the CDR3 is TGTGCCACCTCGGGGCAGGCGAACACCGGGGAGCTGTTTTTT. It yields the protein CATSGQANTGELFF. The chain uses TRBV24-1 and TRBJ2-2; D is perhaps TRBD1 or TRBD2 (5 bases each). Germline assignment: CDR1 KGHDR and CDR2 SFDVKD. The CDR3 contains 14 residues. The V and J ends lost 9 bases and 0 bases respectively, with 10 bases between them.